A selection of T cell receptor beta chains follows, all from one sample in a study of T cell repertoires in cytomegalovirus infection. TCRdb re-analysed the reads in MiXCR, keeping a single row per CDR3 protein. This table holds 150,000 or so distinct CDR3 sequences, under 20% found once. Sequences were obtained from CD8+ T cells from PBMCs. These receptors came from a human donor in good health (CMV status not recorded). Some clones in this sample may be carry-over from other donors' samples. CDR3s include the opening cysteine and the closing phenylalanine or tryptophan. D genes are given only for firm matches. Clone size appears in some rows only: once, few, many, or a class for an expanded clone.

>12|TRBJ1-2|TRBV6-2/TRBV6-3|NA|few
TGTGCCAGCAGTTACGGAGGTTATGGCTACACCTTC
CASSYGGYGYTF
>14|TRBJ1-3|TRBV28|NA|few
TGTGCCAGCAGCTACCTCCAGGGAGTAAACACCATATATTTT
CASSYLQGVNTIYF
>14|TRBJ2-5|TRBV12-5|NA|NA
TGTGCTAGTGCCCCGTGGAGGTACCAAGAGACCCAGTACTTC
CASAPWRYQETQYF
>12|TRBJ1-1|TRBV29-1|NA|NA
TGCAGCGTTAGACTGTCTAACACTGAAGCTTTCTTT
CSVRLSNTEAFF
>15|TRBJ2-1|TRBV6-4|TRBD2|NA
TGTGCCAGCAGTGACTCAGCGGGGGGGCTTAATGAGCAGTTCTTC
CASSDSAGGLNEQFF
>12|TRBJ2-3|TRBV6-5|NA|few
TGTGCCAGCAGCCCTAATCAGTTTGAGGAGTATTTT
CASSPNQFEEYF
>17|TRBJ2-7|TRBV6-5|TRBD2|once
TGTGCCAGCAGTTACTCGGGGGCTAGCGGGCGTTCCTACGAGCAGTACTTC
CASSYSGASGRSYEQYF
>13|TRBJ1-2|TRBV7-2|NA|many
TGTGCCAGCAGCCCCGGAGGCCAGAGGGGCTACACCTTC
CASSPGGQRGYTF
>12|TRBJ1-1|TRBV28|NA|NA
TGTGCCAGCAGTCCCCAACTCACTGAAGCTTTCTTT
CASSPQLTEAFF
>14|TRBJ2-7|TRBV20-1|NA|few
TGCAGTGCTAGAGTAGAAGCGTTCGCCTACGAGCAGTACTTC
CSARVEAFAYEQYF
>17|TRBJ1-3|TRBV5-4|NA|NA
TGTGCCAGCAGCTCAATACCTGAGGACAGCTCTGGAAACACCATATATTTT
CASSSIPEDSSGNTIYF
>15|TRBJ1-6|TRBV4-1|NA|few
TGCGCCAGCAGCCAAGTGCAGACGGGGAATTCACCCCTCCACTTT
CASSQVQTGNSPLHF
>17|TRBJ1-2|TRBV7-2|TRBD1|NA
TGTGCCAGCAGCGCCAGGGACAGGGGGCTTCCTAACTATGGCTACACCTTC
CASSARDRGLPNYGYTF
>14|TRBJ2-7|TRBV6-6|NA|few
TGTGCCAGCAGTGATCCTCGGGGGCGGCACGAGCAGTACTTC
CASSDPRGRHEQYF
>15|TRBJ2-3|TRBV7-8|NA|NA
TGTGCCAGCACCGGTGACGGCTGGAGCACAGATACGCAGTATTTT
CASTGDGWSTDTQYF
>13|TRBJ2-2|TRBV7-6|NA|few
TGTGCCAGCAGCTACAGGCCCACCGGGGAGCTGTTTTTT
CASSYRPTGELFF
>16|TRBJ2-7|TRBV7-6|NA|NA
TGTGCCAGCGTAGATTCCGGTAGAGCCCCCTCCTACGAGCAGTACTTC
CASVDSGRAPSYEQYF
>13|TRBJ2-7|TRBV14|NA|few
TGTGCCAGCAGCCCCGGACTTCTCTACGAGCAGTACTTC
CASSPGLLYEQYF
>12|TRBJ2-4|TRBV5-4|NA|NA
TGTGCCAGCAGCTTGGGGGAAAACATTCAGTACTTC
CASSLGENIQYF
>18|TRBJ1-5|TRBV7-8|NA|NA
TGTGCCAGCAGCTTAGAGGTAGCGGAGGGCAGGGTTAATCAGCCCCAGCATTTT
CASSLEVAEGRVNQPQHF
>16|TRBJ2-1|TRBV14|TRBD2|NA
TGTGCCAGCAGCCTGATAGCGGGAGGGTTCTACAATGAGCAGTTCTTC
CASSLIAGGFYNEQFF
>15|TRBJ2-1|TRBV7-8|NA|few
TGTGCCAGCAGCTTAGAGTGGTTCTCCTACAATGAGCAGTTCTTC
CASSLEWFSYNEQFF
>15|TRBJ2-1|TRBV2|TRBD2|NA
TGTGCCAGCAGATATAGCGGGGGGGCCAACAATGAGCAGTTCTTC
CASRYSGGANNEQFF
>14|TRBJ1-5|TRBV20-1|NA|NA
TGCAGTGCTAGAGATAAAGGGAGAAATCAGCCCCAGCATTTT
CSARDKGRNQPQHF
>13|TRBJ2-2|TRBV28|NA|few
TGTGCCAGCAGTTCCCTCCGGCTCGGGGAGCTGTTTTTT
CASSSLRLGELFF